What follows are 5 T cell receptor beta chains derived from one specimen sequenced in a study of blood T cells in healthy people across ages. Alongside a J-beta primer mix, a sample-barcoded 5' primer served in a second PCR lasting roughly 6 to 11 cycles. TCRdb ran MiXCR on the 5' RACE reads and lists one entry per CDR3 protein. The table lists 890,000 or so distinct CDR3 sequences, 60% to 80% of them singletons. What was sequenced was blood. The receptors originated from a young man in good health.

The CDR3 here is CASSELRTDTQYF. For the CDR3, the DNA is TGTGCCAGCAGTGAATTAAGGACAGATACGCAGTATTTT. The rearrangement uses TRBV25-1 and TRBJ2-3; no clear D gene. This CDR3 comprises 13 residues. Trimming removed 1 base at V and 3 bases at J, with 5 bases between. Germline loops: CDR1 MGHDK, CDR2 SYGVNS.

The chain carries TRBV29-1 and TRBJ1-2; possibly TRBD1 for D (6 bases). This CDR3 has 14 residues. V was shortened by 6 bases and J by 0 bases, with 14 bases between the two germline ends. The V gene's germline CDR1 is SQVTM and CDR2 ANQGSEA. The CDR3 is CSVPADSPNYGYTF. The CDR3 DNA reads TGCAGCGTCCCCGCGGACAGTCCTAACTATGGCTACACCTTC.

The V call is TRBV7-7, the J call TRBJ2-3, with 11 nucleotides matching TRBD1. The CDR3 length is 15 residues. Germline V lookup: CDR1 SSHAT, CDR2 FNYEAQ (reference sequence). J lost 3 bases, V lost 5 bases, and 4 bases had no gene match. The CDR3: CASSAGTGGTDTQYF. In nucleotides, the CDR3 is TGTGCCAGCAGCGCCGGGACAGGGGGAACAGATACGCAGTATTTT.

The gene calls are TRBV6-5 and TRBJ2-1, with D perhaps given as TRBD1 or TRBD2 (6 bases each). From germline, CDR1 is MNHEY and CDR2 SVGAGI. With 3 bases removed from V and 5 bases from J, the gap between germline ends came to 17 bases. The CDR3 has 16 amino acids. The CDR3 here is CASSYMGSRGHNEQFF. In nucleotides, the CDR3 is TGTGCCAGCAGTTATATGGGGTCCCGGGGGCACAATGAGCAGTTCTTC.

The chain combines TRBV6-2 or TRBV6-3 with TRBJ2-1; 11 bases align to TRBD1. Unmatched junction bases numbered 5, after V lost 2 bases and J lost 8 bases. Germline lookup yields CDR1 MNHEY and CDR2 SVGEGT. This CDR3 comprises 15 residues. The CDR3 protein is CASSYGGQGAYEQFF. CDR3 sequence (DNA): TGTGCCAGCAGTTACGGAGGACAGGGGGCATATGAGCAGTTCTTC.